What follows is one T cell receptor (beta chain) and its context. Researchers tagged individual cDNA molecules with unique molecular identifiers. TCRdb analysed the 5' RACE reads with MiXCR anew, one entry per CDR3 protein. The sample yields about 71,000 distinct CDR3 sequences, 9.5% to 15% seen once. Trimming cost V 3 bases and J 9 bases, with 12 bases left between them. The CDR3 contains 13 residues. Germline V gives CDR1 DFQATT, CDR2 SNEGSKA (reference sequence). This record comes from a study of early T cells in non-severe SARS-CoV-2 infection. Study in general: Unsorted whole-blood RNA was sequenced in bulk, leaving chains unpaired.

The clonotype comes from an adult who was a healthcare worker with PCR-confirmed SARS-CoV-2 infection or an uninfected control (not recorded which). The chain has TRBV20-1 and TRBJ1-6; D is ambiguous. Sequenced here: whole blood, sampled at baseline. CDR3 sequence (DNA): TGCAGTGCTAGCCTCACGGATAGTTCACCCCTCCACTTT. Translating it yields CSASLTDSSPLHF.